Reported below is one TCR beta chain. In Seattle, patients joined the study during active infection and were tracked longitudinally. Germline values: CDR1 SGHRS, CDR2 YFSETQ. V was clipped by 0 bases and J by 5 bases; unmatched bases: 6. The CDR3 is 15 amino acids. Profiled with immunoSEQ multiplex PCR; TCRdb holds only in-frame clones, not every one. The sample consists of around 180,000 clones, around 80% of them appearing once. The source of the sample is a study of blood T cell repertoires in COVID-19. At the level of the study: The United States, Italy and Spain provided the acute and convalescent COVID-19 samples.

Source material: peripheral blood. The sequence was collected from a woman of 80 years or more with COVID-19, enrolled during active disease. V usage is TRBV5-1 and J usage is TRBJ2-7, with TRBD1 matching 9 bases. CDR3 in DNA: TGCGCCAGCAGCTTGGGGAGACAGGGGGGCCACGAGCAGTACTTC. It yields the protein CASSLGRQGGHEQYF. Variable domain in full (rest from reference TRBV5-1 and TRBJ2-7): KAGVTQTPRYLIKTRGQQVTLSCSPISGHRSVSWYQQTPGQGLQFLFEYFSETQRNKGNFPGRFSGRQFSNSRSEMNVSTLELGDSALYLCASSLGRQGGHEQYFGPGTRLTVT.